Following are 27 T cell receptor beta chains from one sample sequenced in a study of T-cell memory formation after mild COVID-19. Via MiXCR, TCRdb re-called the 5' RACE reads, giving one row per CDR3 protein. The data hold fewer than 200,000 distinct CDR3 sequences, with about 18% observed a single time. The sample comprised PBMCs or a T cell subset sorted from them (not recorded which). These TCRs come from a young man who had mild COVID-19 (a few samples of this study predate the infection). Cell type and time point are not known.

The V call is TRBV28, the J call TRBJ2-2, with 8 bases lining up with TRBD2. The ends lost 9 bases at V and 2 bases at J; junction bases unmatched: 5. The germline CDR1 and CDR2 sequences are MDHEN and SYDVKM. The CDR3 spans 14 residues. CDR3 sequence reads: CASRAGGNTGELFF. In DNA form, the CDR3 reads TGTGCCAGTCGGGCGGGAGGAAACACCGGGGAGCTGTTTTTT.

The J gene is TRBJ1-1, the V gene TRBV5-1, with D perhaps TRBD1 (5 bases). The CDR3 sequence is 14 residues long. The V and J ends lost 0 bases and 0 bases respectively, with 6 bases between them. The germline V gene has CDR1 SGHRS and CDR2 YFSETQ. The DNA of the CDR3 is TGCGCCAGCAGCTTGGGAGGGGTGAACACTGAAGCTTTCTTT. Protein product: CASSLGGVNTEAFF.

This clonotype was counted between two and nine times. V is TRBV6-6 and J is TRBJ2-3, with TRBD2 matching 15 bases. The V gene end was trimmed by 0 bases and the J gene end by 0 bases; junction bases not matched to a gene: 4. The germline gives CDR1 MNHNY, CDR2 SVGAGI (reference sequence). The length of the CDR3 is 19 residues. The CDR3 protein is CASSYSGLAGGASTDTQYF. DNA of the CDR3: TGTGCCAGCAGTTACTCGGGACTAGCGGGGGGCGCTAGCACAGATACGCAGTATTTT.

This clonotype came up once. The chain joins TRBV28 to TRBJ2-5; a possible D gene is TRBD2 (6 bases). V was shortened by 8 bases and J by 1 base, with 17 bases between the two germline ends. Germline V gene data show CDR1 as MDHEN and CDR2 as SYDVKM. The CDR3 is made up of 15 amino acids. CDR3 in DNA: TGTGCCAGCTGCCTCAGTGGGGGGTTCCAAGAGACCCAGTACTTC. Its translation: CASCLSGGFQETQYF. Together with reference TRBV28 and TRBJ2-5, the CDR3 gives the full variable domain: DVKVTQSSRYLVKRTGEKVFLECVQDMDHENMFWYRQDPGLGLRLIYFSYDVKMKEKGDIPEGYSVSREKKERFSLILESASTNQTSMYLCASCLSGGFQETQYFGPGTRLLVL.

This clonotype came up a few times. The J gene is TRBJ2-3, the V gene TRBV4-1; 7 bases agree with TRBD1. The CDR3 is 13 residues long. Germline V CDR1 and CDR2: MGHRA, YSYEKL. Trimming cost V 10 bases and J 1 base; bases outside gene matches: 5. The CDR3 is CAKWGTGTDTQYF. The CDR3 nucleotides read TGCGCCAAGTGGGGGACAGGCACAGATACGCAGTATTTT.

This clonotype was detected only a few times. The gene calls are TRBV12-3 or TRBV12-4 and TRBJ2-7; D is perhaps TRBD1 (6 bases). The CDR3 totals 15 residues. V lost 1 base and J lost 0, with 10 bases in between. The CDR3 spells CASSLVGGSSYEQYF. The CDR3 DNA sequence: TGTGCCAGCAGTTTAGTAGGGGGTAGCTCCTACGAGCAGTACTTC.

The chain is built from TRBV5-4 and TRBJ2-3; 7 bases map to TRBD1. The trim removed 0 bases at V and 4 bases at J, leaving 8 bases unmatched. The CDR3 runs to 16 residues. Per the germline V gene, CDR1 is SGHNT and CDR2 is YYREEE (reference sequence). The CDR3 loop is CASSLEMYQGADTQYF. The CDR3 DNA reads TGTGCCAGCAGCTTGGAGATGTATCAGGGGGCAGATACGCAGTATTTT.

In this sample, this clonotype turned up many times. J is TRBJ2-5 and V is TRBV7-2, with 9 bases identical to TRBD2. J lost 2 bases, V lost 2 bases, and 6 bases had no gene match. Germline assignment: CDR1 SGHTA and CDR2 FQGNSA. The length of the CDR3 is 16 residues. This CDR3 is CASSLSLAGSQETQYF. DNA of the CDR3: TGTGCCAGCAGCTTATCCCTAGCGGGGAGTCAAGAGACCCAGTACTTC.

This clonotype was observed at least ten times. J is TRBJ1-1 and V is TRBV12-3 or TRBV12-4; TRBD1 matches at 7 bases. The CDR3 sequence is 13 residues long. With 3 bases clipped from V and 5 bases from J, the junction kept 3 bases outside the gene matches. In DNA form, the CDR3 reads TGTGCCAGCAGTTTTCAGGGGGGAACTGAAGCTTTCTTT. Translating gives CASSFQGGTEAFF.

V is TRBV2 and J is TRBJ1-1, with a weak D call TRBD1 (6 bases). V was pared by 6 bases and J by 5 bases, with 19 bases between. Germline CDR1 SNHLY, CDR2 FYNNEI. This CDR3 comprises 15 residues. The CDR3 reads CASRVDRLGGTEAFF. CDR3 sequence (DNA): TGTGCCAGCAGGGTCGACAGGTTGGGGGGGACTGAAGCTTTCTTT.

The V and J genes are TRBV10-1 and TRBJ2-2; 9 nucleotides align to TRBD1. Germline-derived CDR1 and CDR2 are WNHNN and SYGVQD (reference sequence). Trimming took 0 bases from V and 5 from J; bases not matched to a gene: 10. The CDR3 spans 18 residues. The CDR3 is CASSESLLGQGWTGELFF. The CDR3 DNA reads TGCGCCAGCAGTGAGTCCTTGCTGGGACAGGGTTGGACCGGGGAGCTGTTTTTT.

This clonotype was counted a few times. The CDR3: CASSLAGPLSEQFF. Here the CDR3 DNA reads TGTGCCAGCAGCTTGGCAGGGCCTCTTTCCGAGCAGTTCTTC. This chain connects TRBV5-5 to TRBJ2-1; TRBD1 is a possible D gene (5 bases). Between the trimmed V and J ends, which lost 0 bases and 10 bases, there was a span of 14 bases. The CDR3 loop spans 14 amino acids. Germline CDR1 SGHKS, CDR2 YYEKEE (reference sequence).

This rearrangement joins TRBV12-3 or TRBV12-4 to TRBJ2-5, with 14 bases aligning to TRBD2. The CDR3 runs 15 residues. Losses at the gene ends were 5 bases for V and 10 bases for J; bases not matched to a gene: 9. CDR3 residues: CASSQGLAGAGNQYF. As DNA, the CDR3 is TGTGCCAGCAGTCAGGGACTAGCGGGGGCGGGGAACCAGTACTTC.

This clonotype was detected ten times or more. The chain combines TRBV12-3 or TRBV12-4 with TRBJ2-5; the D is unclear. The CDR3 is 11 amino acids. V was clipped by 6 bases and J by 4 bases, with 6 bases between them. The CDR3 loop reads CASSRTETQYF. The DNA of the CDR3 is TGTGCCAGCAGCAGGACAGAGACCCAGTACTTC.

This clonotype was detected many times. V usage is TRBV7-9 and J usage is TRBJ1-1; D gene uncertain. The CDR3 contains 13 residues. Germline CDR1 reads SEHNR; CDR2 reads FQNEAQ (reference sequence). V lost 2 bases to trimming and J lost 1 base, with 5 bases between them. The CDR3 here is CASSLQANTEAFF. In nucleotides, the CDR3 is TGTGCCAGCAGCTTACAGGCGAACACTGAAGCTTTCTTT.

The chain has TRBV15 and TRBJ1-2, with 7 bases lining up with TRBD1. This CDR3 spans 13 amino acids. The germline CDR1 and CDR2 sequences are LNHNV and YYDKDF (reference sequence). The trim removed 1 base at V and 4 bases at J, leaving 0 bases unmatched. CDR3 coding DNA: TGTGCCACCAGCAGAGGGGACAGCTATGGCTACACCTTC. Its translation is CATSRGDSYGYTF.

This clonotype was counted a few times. The V call is TRBV20-1, the J call TRBJ1-5; 7 bases align to TRBD1. This CDR3 region has 13 residues. The germline V gene has CDR1 DFQATT and CDR2 SNEGSKA (reference sequence). With V trimmed by 3 bases and J by 5 bases, 4 bases remained unmatched. The CDR3 sequence: CSASRGVDQPQHF. The DNA of the CDR3 is TGCAGTGCTAGCAGGGGGGTCGATCAGCCCCAGCATTTT.

This clonotype was counted a single time. The V gene is TRBV6-6, the J gene TRBJ1-6; the D is unclear. Germline V CDR1 and CDR2: MNHNY, SVGAGI (reference sequence). The germline V and J ends were trimmed by 0 bases and 7 bases, with 10 bases remaining between them. This CDR3 has 15 amino acids. The CDR3 here is CASSYSTPENSPLHF. The CDR3, as DNA: TGTGCCAGCAGTTACTCCACCCCCGAAAATTCACCCCTCCACTTT.

The V gene is TRBV7-2, the J gene TRBJ2-5; TRBD2 agrees at 9 bases. This CDR3 comprises 14 residues. The V segment lost 3 bases and the J segment 5 bases; nucleotides outside the gene matches: 4. The V gene's germline CDR1 is SGHTA and CDR2 FQGNSA. CDR3 sequence reads: CASSFSSGVETQYF. The CDR3 DNA follows: TGTGCCAGCAGCTTTTCTAGCGGGGTGGAGACCCAGTACTTC.

There are many counts of this clonotype. This chain uses TRBV14 with TRBJ1-1; D is uncertain. This CDR3 contains 13 residues. The V gene lost 4 bases and the J gene lost 3 bases, with 9 bases spanning the gap. Germline V lookup: CDR1 SGHDN, CDR2 FVKESK. CDR3 nucleotides: TGTGCCAGCAGCCTAGGACCTTACACTGAAGCTTTCTTT. This translates into CASSLGPYTEAFF.

The chain recombines TRBV4-3 with TRBJ1-1; D is ambiguous. This CDR3 is 13 amino acids long. V was shortened by 3 bases and J by 6 bases, with 11 bases between the two germline ends. Germline lookup yields CDR1 LGHNA and CDR2 YSLEER. Here the CDR3 reads CASSQSWAAEAFF. In DNA form, the CDR3 reads TGCGCCAGCAGCCAGTCTTGGGCCGCTGAAGCTTTCTTT.

A few counts support this clonotype. The chain carries TRBV30 and TRBJ2-7, with unresolved D. V lost 0 bases, J lost 5 bases, and 11 bases lay in between. The CDR3 length is 13 residues. Germline V CDR1 and CDR2: GTSNPN, SVGIG (reference sequence). The CDR3 DNA is TGTGCCTGGAGTGTAAATGTCGGCGACGAGCAGTACTTC. This codes for CAWSVNVGDEQYF.

The chain has TRBV12-3 or TRBV12-4 and TRBJ1-2, with D perhaps matching TRBD1 (5 bases). Between the trimmed V and J ends, which lost 6 bases and 4 bases, there was a span of 12 bases. The CDR3 contains 13 residues. DNA for the CDR3: TGTGCCAGCAGCAACGGGGGTAGCTATGGCTACACCTTC. Protein sequence: CASSNGGSYGYTF.

This clonotype was detected a few times. This chain uses TRBV20-1 with TRBJ2-7; no clear D. The germline V gene encodes CDR1 DFQATT and CDR2 SNEGSKA (reference sequence). This CDR3 region has 13 residues. The V end lost 3 bases, the J end lost 7 bases, and 16 bases lay between the germline ends. CDR3 nucleotide sequence: TGCAGTGCTAGTGATTACAGATTGTTAGAGCAGTACTTC. It codes for CSASDYRLLEQYF.

This clonotype was picked up a small number of times. This chain joins TRBV18 and TRBJ1-5; no definite D call. Germline CDR1 KGHSH, CDR2 LQKENI. Trimming removed 6 bases from V and 4 bases from J, with 10 bases in between. The CDR3 totals 13 residues. DNA for the CDR3: TGTGCCAGCTCCGGAACCAAAAATCAGCCCCAGCATTTT. Translated: CASSGTKNQPQHF. The full variable domain, with the rest looked up from reference TRBV18 and TRBJ1-5, is NAGVMQNPRHLVRRRGQEARLRCSPMKGHSHVYWYRQLPEEGLKFMVYLQKENIIDESGMPKERFSAEFPKEGPSILRIQQVVRGDSAAYFCASSGTKNQPQHFGDGTRLSIL.

This chain connects TRBV5-4 to TRBJ2-2, with D tentatively TRBD1 or TRBD2 (5 bases each). V lost 1 base, J lost 1 base, and 20 bases lay in between. CDR1 and CDR2 from the germline V gene are SGHNT and YYREEE (reference sequence). The CDR3 is made up of 19 amino acids. The CDR3 coding sequence is TGTGCCAGCAGCTTGCCCCCTGGAGGTGGTGGGGGGAACACCGGGGAGCTGTTTTTT. Its translation: CASSLPPGGGGGNTGELFF.

Note on this clonotype: Compared with germline, one end of the junction differs, possibly owing to a read error. CDR3 coding DNA: TGTGCCATCAGTGACTCTGGAAACACCATATATTTT. Amino acid sequence: CAISDSGNTIYF. The chain couples TRBV6-6 to TRBJ1-3; D is ambiguous. The CDR3 has 12 residues. Germline CDR1 and CDR2: MNHNY and SVGAGI (reference sequence).